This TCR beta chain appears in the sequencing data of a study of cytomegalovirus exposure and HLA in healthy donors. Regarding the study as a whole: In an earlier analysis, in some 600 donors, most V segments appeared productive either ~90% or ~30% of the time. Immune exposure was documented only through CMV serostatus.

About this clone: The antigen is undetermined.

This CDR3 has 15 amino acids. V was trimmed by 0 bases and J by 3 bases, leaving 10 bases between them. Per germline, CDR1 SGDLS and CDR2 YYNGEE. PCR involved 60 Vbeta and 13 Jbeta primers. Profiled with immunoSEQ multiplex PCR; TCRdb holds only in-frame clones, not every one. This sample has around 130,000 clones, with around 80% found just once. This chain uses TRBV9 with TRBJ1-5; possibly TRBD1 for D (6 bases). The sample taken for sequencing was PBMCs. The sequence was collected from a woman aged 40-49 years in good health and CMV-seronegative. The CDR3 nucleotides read TGTGCCAGCAGCGTAGGACAGGCCCCCAATCAGCCCCAGCATTTT. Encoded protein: CASSVGQAPNQPQHF. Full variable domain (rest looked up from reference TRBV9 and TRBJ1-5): DSGVTQTPKHLITATGQRVTLRCSPRSGDLSVYWYQQSLDQGLQFLIQYYNGEERAKGNILERFSAQQFPDLHSELNLSSLELGDSALYFCASSVGQAPNQPQHFGDGTRLSIL.